Listed below are T cell receptor beta chains from one sample, sequenced in a study of cytomegalovirus exposure and HLA in healthy donors. Sequencing was performed with immunoSEQ multiplex PCR; in TCRdb, only in-frame clones are kept and a portion is missing. The table records 130,000 or so clones, about four fifths of them present only once. The sample consisted of PBMCs. These receptor sequences come from a woman aged 40 to 50 in good health and CMV-seronegative. CDR3s leave out the opening cysteine and the closing phenylalanine or tryptophan.

TRBJ1-1	TRBV2	ASEGTAKFLLNTEAF
TRBJ1-4	TRBV28	ASSLYEGPTNEKLF
TRBJ1-3	TRBV4-1	ASSQRQGKHTIY
TRBJ1-4	TRBV6-1	ASSAGPGGREKLF
TRBJ2-3	TRBV6-1	ASSATSGGATDTQY
TRBJ1-1	TRBV5-1	ASSLGGYLDTEAF
TRBJ1-1	TRBV7-2	ASSSGQGLNTEAF
TRBJ1-2	TRBV25-1	ASSEMAYGYT
TRBJ1-1	TRBV7-9	ASSARTGGAGMNTEAF
TRBJ1-2	TRBV9	ASSPTRGPGYT
TRBJ1-3	TRBV19	ASSTDRSSGNTIY
TRBJ1-1	TRBV7-8	ASSVDSPLTNTEAF
TRBJ2-7	TRBV5-6	ASSLVQGGPYEQY
TRBJ1-3	TRBV10-3	AVHDRGPGNTIY
TRBJ2-7	TRBV6-1	ASTEIDRAEYEQY
TRBJ1-5	TRBV7-2	ASSFDRNQPQH
TRBJ2-5	TRBV28	ASSLPRSGEFQETQY
TRBJ1-1	TRBV6-5	ASIGGLNTEAF
TRBJ2-5	TRBV7-3	ASSRDRDETQY
TRBJ1-2	TRBV28	ASRVTGRGYT
TRBJ2-7	TRBV7-9	ASSSVGQDLEQY
TRBJ1-2	TRBV10-1	ASSPQVNYGYT
TRBJ1-2	TRBV6-5	ASSYSTGGLYGYT
TRBJ2-7	TRBV16	ASSQSKGGEQY
TRBJ1-1	TRBV7-2	ASSMTGWRAF
TRBJ2-5	TRBV18	ASSTERTAGGETQY
TRBJ2-1	TRBV5-1	ASSLSGDFWNEQF
TRBJ2-7	TRBV5-6	ASSPDGDSTFYEQY
TRBJ2-1	TRBV12-5	ASGSGLAHEQF
TRBJ2-7	TRBV7-2	ASSPKPRAGGAYEQY
TRBJ2-5	TRBV15	ATSTPTGVQETQY
TRBJ1-2	TRBV6-5	ASSYSRGRVGYGYT
TRBJ2-1	TRBV4-1	ASSPQTSGGASEQF
TRBJ2-5	TRBV18	ASSPSLQETQY
TRBJ2-7	TRBV18	ASSPGQGEEY
TRBJ1-2	TRBV6-4	ASSTGTGDGYT
TRBJ1-1	TRBV11-3	ASSLADSLNTEAF
TRBJ1-3	TRBV28	ASSFGRVQGNTIY
TRBJ1-1	TRBV7-2	ASSSIQVTMNTEAF
TRBJ1-2	TRBV5-8	ASSGWTGPYGYT
TRBJ2-5	TRBV5-1	ASSPLLAGGIETQY
TRBJ2-7	TRBV27	ASSSHPTGTAGEQY
TRBJ2-3	TRBV10-1	ASRAGGPGGTQY
TRBJ2-3	TRBV5-1	ASSFGGATDTQY
TRBJ1-1	TRBV28	ASSLSRQGARGGEAF
TRBJ2-1	TRBV5-4	ASSSGTSDSYNEQF
TRBJ1-5	TRBV19	ASSTLGAQPQH
TRBJ1-4	TRBV7-9	ASSFFVDSNEKLF